The 25 T cell receptor beta chains reported below all come from one sample, sequenced in a study of blood T cell repertoires in COVID-19. The assay was immunoSEQ multiplex PCR, and TCRdb's table has in-frame clones only and misses some. The table lists hundreds of thousands of clones, roughly 90% of them singletons. Material for sequencing was peripheral blood. These receptor sequences come from a woman between 50 and 59 years old who had recovered from COVID-19.

The chain carries TRBV13 and TRBJ1-2, with 8 nucleotides matching TRBD1. The trim removed 4 bases at V and 4 bases at J, leaving 5 bases unmatched. The germline CDR1 and CDR2 sequences are PRHDT and FYEKMQ (reference sequence). This CDR3 comprises 14 residues. The CDR3 DNA is TGTGCCAGCAGCTCAACAACAGGGGGCTATGGCTACACCTTC. Amino acid sequence: CASSSTTGGYGYTF.

This chain uses TRBV5-1 with TRBJ1-2; 8 bases map to TRBD1. Per germline, CDR1 SGHRS and CDR2 YFSETQ. V shed 2 bases, J shed 2 bases, and the junction held 5 bases outside the gene matches. CDR3 size: 15 residues. CDR3 bases: TGCGCCAGCAGCTTTAGACAGGGGAAAAACTATGGCTACACCTTC. It encodes CASSFRQGKNYGYTF.

The gene calls are TRBV30 and TRBJ1-5, with a possible D match to TRBD1 (6 bases). CDR3 size: 15 residues. Trimming pared 3 bases from V and 4 bases from J, leaving 16 bases between. The germline V gene encodes CDR1 GTSNPN and CDR2 SVGIG (reference sequence). The CDR3 spells CAWSVGTYLNQPQHF. The CDR3 DNA follows: TGTGCCTGGAGCGTTGGGACATACCTGAATCAGCCCCAGCATTTT.

This clone was counted between two and nine times. The chain is built from TRBV7-2 and TRBJ2-1; D perhaps matches TRBD2 (5 bases). The germline CDR1 and CDR2 sequences are SGHTA and FQGNSA. CDR3 length: 14 amino acids. Trimming pared 1 base from V and 7 bases from J, leaving 11 bases between. DNA for the CDR3: TGTGCCAGCAGCTTAGAACTAGGGTGGAATGAGCAGTTCTTC. As protein: CASSLELGWNEQFF.

The CDR3 DNA is TGTGCCACCAGCAGAGGGAGTCAGTTTAGCAATCAGCCCCAGCATTTT. Translating it yields CATSRGSQFSNQPQHF. The chain is built from TRBV15 and TRBJ1-5; D gene unclear. The CDR3 length is 16 residues. The V end was cut by 1 base, the J end by 0 bases, with 10 bases between. Germline lookup yields CDR1 LNHNV and CDR2 YYDKDF (reference sequence).

The chain is built from TRBV5-1 and TRBJ1-2, with 8 bases lining up with TRBD1. Germline V gives CDR1 SGHRS, CDR2 YFSETQ. The CDR3 contains 17 residues. Trimming removed 4 bases from V and 1 base from J; junction bases left unmatched: 12. In nucleotides, the CDR3 is TGCGCCAGCAGCACGGGAACAACAGGGGGGAATAACTATGGCTACACCTTC. Translation gives CASSTGTTGGNNYGYTF.

The chain uses TRBV6-5 and TRBJ1-1, with TRBD1 as a possible D gene (5 bases). Trimming took 7 bases from V and 4 from J, leaving 13 bases between them. The length of the CDR3 is 13 residues. Per the germline V gene, CDR1 is MNHEY and CDR2 is SVGAGI. The CDR3 DNA is TGTGCCAGCACGACCAGGGTTTCCACTGAAGCTTTCTTT. Encoded protein: CASTTRVSTEAFF.

V usage is TRBV5-1 and J usage is TRBJ2-3; tentative D call: TRBD2 (6 bases). Trimming cost V 1 base and J 2 bases, with 17 bases left between them. CDR1 and CDR2 from the germline V gene are SGHRS and YFSETQ. This CDR3 has 17 amino acids. The CDR3 sequence is CASSLFHLAQLTDTQYF. CDR3 coding DNA: TGCGCCAGCAGCTTGTTTCACCTAGCGCAACTCACAGATACGCAGTATTTT.

The chain uses TRBV19 and TRBJ2-3; no firm D call. The V end lost 2 bases, the J end lost 6 bases, and 6 bases lay between the germline ends. CDR1 is LNHDA, CDR2 SQIVND, per germline (reference sequence). CDR3 length: 12 amino acids. The CDR3 is CASSISSDTQYF. CDR3 bases: TGTGCCAGTAGTATAAGTAGTGATACGCAGTATTTT.

CDR3 region: CASGLGGGRDEQYF. CDR3 in DNA: TGTGCTAGTGGTTTAGGAGGGGGCCGAGACGAGCAGTACTTC. V gene TRBV12-5 combines with J gene TRBJ2-7; possible D gene TRBD1, 7 bases. There are 14 residues in the CDR3. The germline CDR1 and CDR2 sequences are LGHNT and FRNRAP. V lost 3 bases and J lost 5, with 14 bases in between.

V is TRBV9 and J is TRBJ2-7; 9 bases are shared with TRBD2. The CDR3 length is 17 residues. Trimming took 4 bases from V and 4 from J; bases not matched to a gene: 15. Germline CDR1 reads SGDLS; CDR2 reads YYNGEE. The CDR3 loop reads CASSPGPGRSGGYEQYF. The CDR3 bases are TGTGCCAGCAGCCCTGGACCAGGTCGAAGCGGGGGGTACGAGCAGTACTTC.

In regard to this clone: Distinct nucleotide sequences in the sample also encode this CDR3. The CDR3 bases are TGCGCCAGCAGCCCTGGACAGATTCAAGAGACCCAGTACTTC. This encodes CASSPGQIQETQYF. The gene calls are TRBV5-1 and TRBJ2-5; the D gene is possibly TRBD1 (6 bases). The CDR3 runs to 14 residues. Trimming took 4 bases from V and 2 from J, leaving 12 bases between them. The germline V gene encodes CDR1 SGHRS and CDR2 YFSETQ.

This clone was observed a few times. J is TRBJ1-2 and V is TRBV19; no definite D call. V was trimmed by 6 bases and J by 5 bases, leaving 13 bases between them. CDR1 and CDR2 from the germline V gene are LNHDA and SQIVND (reference sequence). The length of the CDR3 is 13 residues. CDR3 coding DNA: TGTGCCAGTAGCCTCGGCGACATTTATGGCTACACCTTC. It codes for CASSLGDIYGYTF.

J is TRBJ1-1 and V is TRBV10-3, with D maybe TRBD1 (5 bases). Looked up from germline, CDR1 is ENHRY and CDR2 is SYGVKD. The CDR3 spans 13 residues. Trimming removed 8 bases from V and 1 base from J, with 11 bases in between. The CDR3 sequence is CAIGIGANTEAFF. In DNA form, the CDR3 reads TGTGCCATCGGGATTGGGGCGAACACTGAAGCTTTCTTT.

The chain couples TRBV5-1 to TRBJ2-1, with D maybe TRBD2 (6 bases). This CDR3 has 15 residues. Germline V CDR1 and CDR2: SGHRS, YFSETQ. Trimming pared 4 bases from V and 2 bases from J, leaving 13 bases between. CDR3: CASSPAGLAYNEQFF. The CDR3, as DNA: TGCGCCAGCAGCCCCGCGGGGCTCGCCTACAATGAGCAGTTCTTC. Filled out from reference TRBV5-1 and TRBJ2-1, the complete variable domain reads KAGVTQTPRYLIKTRGQQVTLSCSPISGHRSVSWYQQTPGQGLQFLFEYFSETQRNKGNFPGRFSGRQFSNSRSEMNVSTLELGDSALYLCASSPAGLAYNEQFFGPGTRLTVL.

This clone was counted between two and nine times. V usage is TRBV7-2 and J usage is TRBJ1-5; 7 bases match TRBD1. The V and J ends lost 1 base and 2 bases, in that order; junction bases with no gene match: 2. The CDR3 has 15 amino acids. The V gene's germline CDR1 is SGHTA and CDR2 FQGNSA. The CDR3: CASSLDRGRNQPQHF. DNA of the CDR3: TGTGCCAGCAGCTTAGACAGGGGTCGCAATCAGCCCCAGCATTTT.

The chain is built from TRBV30 and TRBJ1-1; tentatively, D is TRBD1 (6 bases). The germline V gene has CDR1 GTSNPN and CDR2 SVGIG (reference sequence). The CDR3 extends over 15 amino acids. The V and J ends lost 1 base and 3 bases respectively, with 15 bases between them. The CDR3 loop is CAWSAYPGQHTEAFF. The CDR3 DNA sequence: TGTGCCTGGAGTGCCTACCCGGGACAACACACTGAAGCTTTCTTT. The variable domain in full, with the rest retrieved from reference TRBV30 and TRBJ1-1, is SQTIHQWPATLVQPVGSPLSLECTVEGTSNPNLYWYRQAAGRGLQLLFYSVGIGQISSEVPQNLSASRPQDRQFILSSKKLLLSDSGFYLCAWSAYPGQHTEAFFGQGTRLTVV.

This clone has just one count. The V gene is TRBV9, the J gene TRBJ1-2, with D uncertain. The V end lost 0 bases, the J end lost 4 bases, and 13 bases lay between the germline ends. The CDR3 has 15 residues. CDR1 SGDLS and CDR2 YYNGEE come from the germline V gene. The CDR3 DNA follows: TGTGCCAGCAGCGTAGCCCCGACTGAGACCTATGGCTACACCTTC. Translating gives CASSVAPTETYGYTF.

The chain recombines TRBV5-1 with TRBJ2-1, with 13 bases aligning to TRBD2. This CDR3 contains 16 residues. J gave up 8 bases and V 2 bases, and 7 bases lay outside the gene matches. Germline V gene data show CDR1 as SGHRS and CDR2 as YFSETQ. The CDR3 region has the DNA TGCGCCAGCAGCTTATCGGGACTAGCGGGAATAGATGAGCAGTTCTTC. This gives the protein CASSLSGLAGIDEQFF.

In this sample, this clone turned up a few times. The chain couples TRBV28 to TRBJ2-7; no definite D call. V shed 5 bases and J shed 3 bases, with 8 bases lying between them. CDR1 is MDHEN, CDR2 SYDVKM, per germline. This CDR3 region has 12 residues. In DNA, the CDR3 is TGTGCCAGCAGTCTTCAGAACTACGAGCAGTACTTC. It specifies CASSLQNYEQYF.

The chain joins TRBV19 to TRBJ2-7; the match to TRBD1 covers 9 bases. With 1 base clipped from V and 6 bases from J, the junction kept 7 bases outside the gene matches. The length of the CDR3 is 15 residues. CDR1 is LNHDA and CDR2 is SQIVND in the germline V gene (reference sequence). The chain's CDR3 is CASSIVGTGLREQYF. Here the CDR3 DNA reads TGTGCCAGTAGTATAGTCGGGACAGGGTTGCGCGAGCAGTACTTC.

The rearrangement links TRBV27 to TRBJ1-1; 9 nucleotides line up with TRBD1. There are 19 residues in the CDR3. CDR1 and CDR2 (germline): MNHEY, SMNVEV (reference sequence). After removal of 3 bases from V and 0 bases from J, the junction contained 14 bases not matched to a gene. The CDR3 nucleotides read TGTGCCAGCAGTTTTCAAAAAGTTGGTGGGACAGGGATGAACACTGAAGCTTTCTTT. It encodes CASSFQKVGGTGMNTEAFF.

The J gene is TRBJ1-2, the V gene TRBV28; D is possibly TRBD1 (6 bases). Germline V gene sequence: CDR1 MDHEN, CDR2 SYDVKM. The CDR3 is made up of 18 amino acids. Trimming removed 6 bases from V and 13 bases from J, with 36 bases in between. CDR3 sequence: CASSSRGGQSPGFWLGTF. The CDR3 nucleotides read TGTGCCAGCAGCTCCCGGGGGGGGCAAAGCCCCGGTTTTTGGTTAGGCACCTTC.

V usage is TRBV27 and J usage is TRBJ2-1, with 7 bases matching TRBD2. Germline V gene data show CDR1 as MNHEY and CDR2 as SMNVEV (reference sequence). Losses at the gene ends were 3 bases for V and 2 bases for J; bases not matched to a gene: 7. The CDR3 consists of 16 residues. CDR3 coding DNA: TGTGCCAGCAGTTTTTATGGCGGGAGCCCCTACAATGAGCAGTTCTTC. Protein product: CASSFYGGSPYNEQFF.

The chain recombines TRBV18 with TRBJ1-6; 10 bases map to TRBD1. CDR1 is KGHSH, CDR2 LQKENI, per germline. The CDR3 consists of 17 residues. Trimming took 3 bases from V and 2 from J; bases not matched to a gene: 4. CDR3 protein: CASSPSGTGAYNSPLHF. CDR3 DNA: TGTGCCAGCTCACCTTCCGGGACAGGGGCCTATAATTCACCCCTCCACTTT.